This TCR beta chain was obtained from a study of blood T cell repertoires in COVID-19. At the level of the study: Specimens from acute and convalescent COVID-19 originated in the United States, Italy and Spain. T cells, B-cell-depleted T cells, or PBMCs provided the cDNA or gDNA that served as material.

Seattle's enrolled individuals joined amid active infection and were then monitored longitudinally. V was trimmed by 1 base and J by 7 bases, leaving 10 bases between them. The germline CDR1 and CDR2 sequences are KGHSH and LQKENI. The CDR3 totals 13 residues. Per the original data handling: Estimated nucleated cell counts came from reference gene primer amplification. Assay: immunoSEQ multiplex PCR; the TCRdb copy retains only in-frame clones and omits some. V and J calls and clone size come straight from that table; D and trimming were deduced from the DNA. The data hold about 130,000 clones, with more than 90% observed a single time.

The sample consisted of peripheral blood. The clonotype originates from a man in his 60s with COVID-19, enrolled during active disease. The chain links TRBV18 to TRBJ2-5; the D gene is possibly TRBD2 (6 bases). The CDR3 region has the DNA TGTGCCAGCTCACCACAGGACTATGGGACCCAGTACTTC. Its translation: CASSPQDYGTQYF.